The 23 T cell receptor beta chains in this list originate from one sample, sequenced in a study of tumor-infiltrating lymphocytes in primary liver carcinoma. Total RNA amounting to 500 ng was the source from which TCR beta cDNA was made with a constant-region primer. Generation of the TCR beta libraries relied on three nested multiplex PCR rounds using slightly modified ARM-PCR. The first two PCR rounds, roughly 11 cycles each, used TRBV1-TRBV30 forward primers and a C-beta reverse primer. One entry per CDR3 protein, called by TCRdb with MiXCR from the multiplex PCR reads. The sample gives 330,000 or so distinct CDR3 sequences, less than 65% of which show up once; under 8.5% is in the top ten. Germline DNA was also extracted, while the blood RNA originated from unsorted whole blood. The sequenced sample was peripheral blood. The receptors were gathered from a middle-aged man with primary liver carcinoma and hepatitis B virus infection.

Comment on this clonotype: A much larger clone differs by one base, so this may be a read error. The rearrangement uses TRBV12-3 or TRBV12-4 and TRBJ2-7; 7 bases agree with TRBD1. The V gene end was trimmed by 1 base and the J gene end by 3 bases; junction bases not matched to a gene: 6. The CDR3 runs 15 residues. CDR3 DNA sequence: TGTGCCAGCAGTTTAGGGGGACAGCTATTCTACGAGCAGTACTTC. It specifies CASSLGGQLFYEQYF.

This clonotype was picked up many times. V and J are TRBV6-2 or TRBV6-3 and TRBJ2-1, with D possibly being TRBD2 (6 bases). The CDR3 covers 15 residues. The V end lost 4 bases, the J end lost 0 bases, and 10 bases lay between the germline ends. The germline CDR1 and CDR2 sequences are MNHEY and SVGEGT. The CDR3 is CASSWDWSSYNEQFF. DNA of the CDR3: TGTGCCAGCAGTTGGGACTGGAGCTCCTACAATGAGCAGTTCTTC.

A word on this clonotype: A read error is likely, as this CDR3 ends without the conserved phenylalanine or tryptophan. The chain combines TRBV4-1 with TRBJ1-1; 8 bases match TRBD1. The CDR3 extends over 16 amino acids. The germline CDR1 and CDR2 sequences are MGHRA and YSYEKL. The CDR3 nucleotides read TGTGCCAGCAGCCAAGATGTGCAGGGGGCGCCCACTGAAGCTTTCGTT. It encodes CASSQDVQGAPTEAFV.

The chain combines TRBV6-6 with TRBJ2-1, with unresolved D. Germline CDR1 and CDR2: MNHNY and SVGAGI (reference sequence). Trimming left V 6 bases short and J 6 bases short, with 15 bases between. The length of the CDR3 is 14 residues. CDR3 coding DNA: TGTGCCAGCAGGGCCGTGATTAGTTTCAATGAGCAGTTCTTC. Translating it yields CASRAVISFNEQFF.

The chain links TRBV6-6 to TRBJ2-2; TRBD1 is a possible D gene (7 bases). The CDR3 totals 15 residues. V was pared by 0 bases and J by 6 bases, with 11 bases between. Germline CDR1 and CDR2: MNHNY and SVGAGI (reference sequence). CDR3 bases: TGTGCCAGCAGTTACTCCAGCAGGGGGGCCGGGGAGCTGTTTTTT. This gives the protein CASSYSSRGAGELFF.

J is TRBJ2-7 and V is TRBV5-1; tentative D call: TRBD1 (6 bases). The CDR3 extends over 13 amino acids. CDR1 and CDR2 (germline): SGHRS, YFSETQ. Trimming took 3 bases from V and 7 from J, leaving 14 bases between them. The CDR3 loop reads CASSSNRVAEQYF. CDR3 sequence (DNA): TGCGCCAGCAGCTCCAACAGGGTTGCAGAGCAGTACTTC.

The V and J genes are TRBV10-3 and TRBJ1-6; the match to TRBD1 covers 7 bases. Per germline, CDR1 ENHRY and CDR2 SYGVKD. The junction had 7 bases not matched to a gene; V was cut back by 10 bases and J by 1 base. This CDR3 spans 15 amino acids. The CDR3 bases are TGTGCCACCGCCGCGGGACAGTCCTATAATTCACCCCTCCACTTT. It codes for CATAAGQSYNSPLHF.

On this clonotype itself: This clone may be a read error of a much larger clone one base away. V gene TRBV6-6 combines with J gene TRBJ1-2; 7 bases fit TRBD1. The CDR3 has 14 residues. Germline lookup yields CDR1 MNHNY and CDR2 SVGAGI (reference sequence). DNA of the CDR3: TGTGCCGGCAGATTTCGACAGGGAGTAGGTGGCTACACCTTC. Its protein is CAGRFRQGVGGYTF.

As concerns this clonotype: A much larger clone is a single base away; this may be a read error. The rearrangement joins TRBV29-1 to TRBJ2-7; D may be TRBD1 (5 bases). The CDR3 is 17 residues long. The V end was cut by 7 bases, the J end by 2 bases, with 27 bases between. The germline V gene encodes CDR1 SQVTM and CDR2 ANQGSEA. The CDR3 sequence: CSAVGLGLVGPAYEQYF. CDR3 nucleotides: TGCAGCGCTGTGGGGCTAGGCTTGGTAGGACCAGCCTACGAGCAGTACTTC.

The J gene is TRBJ2-5, the V gene TRBV5-1, with TRBD1 matching over 8 bases. The trim removed 1 base at V and 5 bases at J, leaving 10 bases unmatched. Germline loops: CDR1 SGHRS, CDR2 YFSETQ. This CDR3 has 16 amino acids. CDR3 protein: CASSLLLAGGSETQYF. The CDR3 DNA sequence: TGCGCCAGCAGCTTGCTTTTGGCAGGGGGCTCGGAGACCCAGTACTTC.

A note on this clonotype: Germline and junction disagree at one end, which may indicate a read error. The chain has TRBV12-3 or TRBV12-4 and TRBJ2-1, with D unresolved. This CDR3 is 15 amino acids long. The CDR3 region is CASSFWGSSYNERFF. CDR3 sequence (DNA): TGTGCCAGCAGCTTCTGGGGTAGCTCCTACAATGAGCGGTTCTTC.

The rearrangement links TRBV5-1 to TRBJ2-3; tentatively, D is TRBD2 (5 bases). Germline V CDR1 and CDR2: SGHRS, YFSETQ. V lost 2 bases and J 6 bases, leaving 16 bases between the germline ends. This CDR3 contains 15 residues. CDR3 region: CASSFNERALDTQYF. In DNA form, the CDR3 reads TGCGCCAGCAGCTTCAACGAGAGGGCCCTTGATACGCAGTATTTT.

Comment on this clonotype: This may be a read error, as it is one base from a much larger clone. This chain connects TRBV6-1 to TRBJ1-1; D not certain. This CDR3 spans 13 amino acids. Germline V gene sequence: CDR1 MNHNS, CDR2 SASEGT. In DNA, the CDR3 is TGTGCCAGCAGTGAAGGAATGAACACTCAAGCTTTCTTT. It encodes CASSEGMNTQAFF.

As for this clonotype: Compared with germline, one end of the junction differs, possibly owing to a read error. The CDR3 bases are TGTGCCAGCAGCCAACAGGGGGAATTGTACGAACAGTACTTC. Translating gives CASSQQGELYEQYF. The chain employs TRBV11-2 and TRBJ2-7; 8 nucleotides match TRBD1. CDR3 length equals 14 residues. The germline V gene has CDR1 SGHAT and CDR2 FQNNGV.

This clonotype was counted between two and nine times. Mismatch with germline at one junction end may stem from a read error. V usage is TRBV11-2 and J usage is TRBJ1-4; 7 nucleotides align to TRBD1. The CDR3 is made up of 16 amino acids. CDR1 is SGHAT and CDR2 is FQNNGV in the germline V gene. CDR3 DNA: TGTGCCAGCAGCAATCGCCGACAGGGCGGGAATGAAAAACTGTTCTTT. This encodes CASSNRRQGGNEKLFF.

The V call is TRBV28, the J call TRBJ2-2; D call uncertain. The germline V and J ends were trimmed by 7 bases and 1 base, with 7 bases remaining between them. The CDR3 extends over 13 amino acids. Germline CDR1 is MDHEN and CDR2 is SYDVKM. The CDR3 DNA reads TGTGCCAGCAATGGCTGGAACACCGGGGAGCTGTTTTTT. It yields the protein CASNGWNTGELFF. Full variable domain (outside the CDR3, taken from reference TRBV28 and TRBJ2-2): DVKVTQSSRYLVKRTGEKVFLECVQDMDHENMFWYRQDPGLGLRLIYFSYDVKMKEKGDIPEGYSVSREKKERFSLILESASTNQTSMYLCASNGWNTGELFFGEGSRLTVL.

The chain recombines TRBV11-2 with TRBJ2-6, with TRBD1 matching over 9 bases. The V gene end was trimmed by 5 bases and the J gene end by 0 bases; junction bases not matched to a gene: 5. The CDR3 is made up of 17 amino acids. Germline assignment: CDR1 SGHAT and CDR2 FQNNGV. The CDR3 bases are TGTGCCAGCAGCCAAGGACAGGGGCGCTCTGGGGCCAACGTCCTGACTTTC. It encodes CASSQGQGRSGANVLTF.

This chain uses TRBV10-1 with TRBJ2-1; 7 bases map to TRBD2. Germline-derived CDR1 and CDR2 are WNHNN and SYGVQD (reference sequence). V dropped 6 bases and J dropped 6; count of bases not matched to a gene: 14. The CDR3 has 16 residues. For the CDR3, the DNA is TGCGCCAGCAGCAGAGGGAGGCGGGAGACGATCAATGAGCAGTTCTTC. Protein: CASSRGRRETINEQFF.

A note on this clonotype: An end of the junction does not agree with germline; a read error may underlie this. CDR3 in amino acids: CDSRISGNTGELFF. The CDR3 DNA follows: TGCGACAGCAGGATTAGCGGGAACACCGGGGAGCTGTTTTTT. The rearrangement links TRBV5-1 to TRBJ2-2; D is perhaps TRBD2 (6 bases). Germline-derived CDR1 and CDR2 are SGHRS and YFSETQ. The CDR3 length is 14 residues.

This clonotype was recorded once. The conserved phenylalanine or tryptophan is not found at the CDR3 terminus, so this likely reflects a read error. The CDR3 DNA sequence: TGTGCCAGCAGCTGCCAAGCGGGTTTCACAGATACGCAGTATATT. Protein sequence: CASSCQAGFTDTQYI. This chain links TRBV11-2 with TRBJ2-3, with a tentative D call TRBD2 (6 bases). V shed 4 bases and J shed 2 bases, with 13 bases lying between them. This CDR3 region has 15 residues. CDR1 is SGHAT and CDR2 is FQNNGV in the germline V gene.

On this clonotype: Germline and junction disagree at one end, which may indicate a read error. J is TRBJ1-4 and V is TRBV6-1; the D is unclear. The CDR3 is 15 residues long. Germline V gene sequence: CDR1 MNHNS, CDR2 SASEGT. CDR3 residues: CASSEHGATNEKLVF. The CDR3 nucleotides are TGTGCCAGCAGTGAACACGGAGCAACTAATGAAAAACTGGTTTTT.

This clonotype occurred many times. The chain has TRBV10-3 and TRBJ1-6, with D unclear. This CDR3 contains 14 residues. The V gene's germline CDR1 is ENHRY and CDR2 SYGVKD. Between the trimmed V and J ends, which lost 0 bases and 6 bases, there was a span of 6 bases. The CDR3 nucleotides are TGTGCCATCAGTGAGTCTGACACTAATTCACCCCTCCACTTT. Its translation is CAISESDTNSPLHF.

The chain employs TRBV19 and TRBJ2-6, with TRBD1 matching 8 bases. The CDR3 loop spans 15 amino acids. V shed 6 bases and J 3 bases; nucleotides not matched to a gene: 4. Germline V CDR1 and CDR2: LNHDA, SQIVND (reference sequence). The CDR3 nucleotides read TGTGCCAGTAGCGCAGGGGGCGTTGGGGCCAACGTCCTGACTTTC. Translating it yields CASSAGGVGANVLTF. The variable domain in full, completed from reference TRBV19 and TRBJ2-6, reads DGGITQSPKYLFRKEGQNVTLSCEQNLNHDAMYWYRQDPGQGLRLIYYSQIVNDFQKGDIAEGYSVSREKKESFPLTVTSAQKNPTAFYLCASSAGGVGANVLTFGAGSRLTVL.